The 20 T cell receptor beta chains below were found in one sample sequenced in a study of blood T cell repertoires in COVID-19. Repertoires were generated with immunoSEQ multiplex PCR, while TCRdb's copy carries only in-frame clones and drops some. The table shows some 390,000 clones, with approximately 89% occurring only once. The sequencing input was peripheral blood. The receptors originated from a woman in her thirties or forties with COVID-19, enrolled during active disease.

The rearrangement joins TRBV7-2 to TRBJ1-5; maybe TRBD1 (5 bases). The CDR3 is 14 amino acids. Trimming removed 2 bases from V and 6 bases from J, with 11 bases in between. Per germline, CDR1 SGHTA and CDR2 FQGNSA. This CDR3 reads CASSLLGEGQPQHF. The CDR3 bases are TGTGCCAGCAGCTTATTAGGGGAAGGTCAGCCCCAGCATTTT.

This clone was counted a single time. The chain carries TRBV11-2 and TRBJ1-6; 9 bases map to TRBD1. The CDR3 runs to 16 residues. Germline loops: CDR1 SGHAT, CDR2 FQNNGV. Trimming took 6 bases from V and 7 from J; bases not matched to a gene: 10. CDR3 DNA sequence: TGTGCCAGCAGAAGTCCCGGGACAGGGAAAAATTCACCCCTCCACTTT. Translated: CASRSPGTGKNSPLHF.

J is TRBJ1-6 and V is TRBV30, with D uncertain. V lost 2 bases, J lost 14 bases, and 10 bases lay in between. CDR3 length: 11 amino acids. Germline CDR1 reads GTSNPN; CDR2 reads SVGIG (reference sequence). The CDR3 is CAWSYRETLHF. CDR3 bases: TGTGCCTGGAGTTACCGGGAGACCCTCCACTTT.

This clone was seen more than once but under ten times. The chain joins TRBV4-3 to TRBJ1-3; D gene uncertain. V gave up 0 bases and J gave up 2 bases, with 8 bases separating them. This CDR3 contains 15 residues. Germline CDR1 is LGHNA and CDR2 is YSLEER. In DNA, the CDR3 is TGCGCCAGCAGCCAAGAGACTTATACTGGAAACACCATATATTTT. Amino acid sequence: CASSQETYTGNTIYF.

The V and J genes are TRBV5-6 and TRBJ1-2, with 10 bases lining up with TRBD1. V shed 3 bases, J shed 6 bases, and the junction held 11 bases outside the gene matches. This CDR3 comprises 16 residues. The germline V gene encodes CDR1 SGHDT and CDR2 YYEEEE. The CDR3 region has the DNA TGTGCCAGCAGCTCTACGGGACAGGGGCTTTTCGATGGCTACACCTTC. It encodes CASSSTGQGLFDGYTF.

This clone appeared a single time. The J gene is TRBJ1-6, the V gene TRBV4-2; D is possibly TRBD1 (5 bases). With 4 bases removed from V and 16 bases from J, the gap between germline ends came to 20 bases. This CDR3 is 14 amino acids long. CDR1 and CDR2 from the germline V gene are LGHNA and YNFKEQ. CDR3 DNA: TGTGCCAGCAGCCCCGGGACTACTAGAATGTCACTCCACTTT. Translated, it gives CASSPGTTRMSLHF.

CDR3 loop: CASSLRRGEEAFF. DNA for the CDR3: TGTGCCAGCAGCTTACGGCGGGGAGAAGAAGCTTTCTTT. The genes are TRBV11-2 and TRBJ1-1, with D hard to call. Germline V gene data show CDR1 as SGHAT and CDR2 as FQNNGV. V lost 2 bases and J lost 8, with 12 bases in between. The CDR3 extends over 13 amino acids.

CDR3 sequence reads: CASKDRAYEQYF. As DNA, the CDR3 is TGTGCCAGCAAAGACAGAGCCTACGAGCAGTACTTC. J is TRBJ2-7 and V is TRBV6-6, with D perhaps matching TRBD1 (5 bases). The germline V and J ends were trimmed by 7 bases and 2 bases, with 9 bases remaining between them. Germline loops: CDR1 MNHNY, CDR2 SVGAGI (reference sequence). This CDR3 spans 12 amino acids.

The J gene is TRBJ2-3, the V gene TRBV9; possible D gene TRBD2, 6 bases. This CDR3 spans 15 amino acids. The germline gives CDR1 SGDLS, CDR2 YYNGEE. Trimming cost V 0 bases and J 4 bases, with 12 bases left between them. CDR3 coding DNA: TGTGCCAGCAGCGTAGACGGGAGCGGCCCAGATACGCAGTATTTT. Amino acids: CASSVDGSGPDTQYF.

The rearrangement joins TRBV6-1 to TRBJ1-6; no definite D call. This CDR3 is 17 amino acids long. Trimming took 1 base from V and 0 from J, leaving 10 bases between them. Germline V gene sequence: CDR1 MNHNS, CDR2 SASEGT. The CDR3 loop reads CASSEDPLSSYNSPLHF. The CDR3 DNA reads TGTGCCAGCAGTGAAGATCCATTGAGCTCCTATAATTCACCCCTCCACTTT.

This chain uses TRBV11-2 with TRBJ1-2, with 8 bases matching TRBD1. The trim removed 6 bases at V and 4 bases at J, leaving 7 bases unmatched. The CDR3 is 14 amino acids. CDR1 and CDR2 from the germline V gene are SGHAT and FQNNGV. The CDR3 spells CASRATGESYGYTF. The CDR3 DNA reads as TGTGCCAGCAGGGCGACAGGGGAGAGCTATGGCTACACCTTC.

A single count supports this clone. The chain combines TRBV4-3 with TRBJ2-3; D call uncertain. The CDR3 has 14 amino acids. V lost 1 base to trimming and J lost 5 bases, with 10 bases between them. Germline CDR1 LGHNA, CDR2 YSLEER. This CDR3 is CASSQAGSGDTQYF. CDR3 DNA sequence: TGCGCCAGCAGCCAAGCTGGGTCGGGAGATACGCAGTATTTT.

The gene calls are TRBV27 and TRBJ1-6; TRBD1 agrees at 8 bases. The CDR3 is 14 amino acids. V trimming: 4 bases; J trimming: 6 bases; junction bases outside the gene matches: 2. Germline CDR1 reads MNHEY; CDR2 reads SMNVEV (reference sequence). CDR3 DNA sequence: TGTGCCAGCAGTTCCGACAGGGGTAATTCACCCCTCCACTTT. Its protein is CASSSDRGNSPLHF.

This chain links TRBV28 with TRBJ1-4; D might be TRBD1 (6 bases). Trimming stripped 7 bases from V and 3 bases from J, with 15 bases between. The germline gives CDR1 MDHEN, CDR2 SYDVKM. The CDR3 covers 15 residues. CDR3 sequence: CASTDSPLSNEKLFF. CDR3 in DNA: TGTGCCAGCACGGACAGCCCCCTTTCTAATGAAAAACTGTTTTTT.

V is TRBV5-1 and J is TRBJ2-1; perhaps TRBD1 as D (6 bases). Trimming removed 6 bases from V and 7 bases from J, with 23 bases in between. CDR3 size: 16 residues. Looked up from germline, CDR1 is SGHRS and CDR2 is YFSETQ. The CDR3 DNA is TGCGCCAGCACTTCTACGGGACAAAGGCAAAGGAATGAGCAGTTCTTC. This codes for CASTSTGQRQRNEQFF.

A single count supports this clone. The chain has TRBV19 and TRBJ2-3, with 13 bases identical to TRBD2. Germline V CDR1 and CDR2: LNHDA, SQIVND (reference sequence). The CDR3 has 16 amino acids. V shed 10 bases, J shed 1 base, and the junction held 8 bases outside the gene matches. CDR3 in DNA: TGTGCCACCCGGACTAGCGGGGGCCGGGGCACAGATACGCAGTATTTT. Translated: CATRTSGGRGTDTQYF.

The chain is built from TRBV6-6 and TRBJ1-1; D gene uncertain. Between the trimmed V and J ends, which lost 6 bases and 3 bases, there was a span of 14 bases. Per the germline V gene, CDR1 is MNHNY and CDR2 is SVGAGI (reference sequence). The CDR3 totals 14 residues. The CDR3 nucleotides read TGTGCCAGCAGCCGTCTTCGGAGATACACTGAAGCTTTCTTT. Encoded protein: CASSRLRRYTEAFF.

The V and J genes are TRBV11-2 and TRBJ2-2; 8 nucleotides agree with TRBD1. This CDR3 is 15 amino acids long. After removal of 3 bases from V and 5 bases from J, the junction contained 5 bases not matched to a gene. CDR1 is SGHAT and CDR2 is FQNNGV in the germline V gene. The CDR3 spells CASSLSGGGTGELFF. CDR3 in DNA: TGTGCCAGCAGCTTGTCAGGGGGCGGAACCGGGGAGCTGTTTTTT.

V usage is TRBV6-4 and J usage is TRBJ1-6; 7 bases agree with TRBD1. Unmatched junction bases numbered 4, after V lost 3 bases and J lost 5 bases. Germline CDR1 MRHNA, CDR2 SNTAGT. There are 15 residues in the CDR3. CDR3 loop: CASSDARGNNSPLHF. CDR3 DNA: TGTGCCAGCAGTGATGCCAGGGGGAATAATTCACCCCTCCACTTT.

The table lists this clone with a count of one. The chain joins TRBV11-1 to TRBJ1-6; 9 bases agree with TRBD1. The V gene's germline CDR1 is SGHAT and CDR2 FQDESV (reference sequence). V shed 2 bases and J 4 bases; nucleotides not matched to a gene: 3. The CDR3 spans 16 residues. CDR3: CASSLRTGAYNSPLHF. CDR3 bases: TGTGCCAGCAGCTTAAGGACAGGGGCATATAATTCACCCCTCCACTTT.